Below are 22 T cell receptor beta chains sequenced from a single sample in a study of OX40 agonist ivuxolimab in advanced cancers. Library preparation employed the immunoSEQ multiplex PCR assay. TCRdb provides this immuneACCESS table in a form limited to in-frame rearrangements. Some clones are lacking; in checked studies, under half of them reflect an unresolved V gene, and why the rest are absent is not known. In all, the sample holds around 67,000 clones, and roughly 87% of those were seen once. The ten largest make up 1.3% of the sample. Sequences were derived from CD4+ or CD8+ T cells sorted from blood, sampled in a trial of the OX40 agonist ivuxolimab. The receptors originated from an adult with an advanced solid tumor such as melanoma, head and neck, liver or kidney cancer.

The chain has TRBV7-8 and TRBJ2-1; TRBD1 matches at 11 bases. The CDR3 contains 15 residues. The V and J ends lost 5 bases and 5 bases, in that order; junction bases with no gene match: 5. The germline gives CDR1 SGHVS, CDR2 FQNEAQ. The DNA of the CDR3 is TGTGCCAGCAGCCTCGGGACAGGGGGAAACAATGAGCAGTTCTTC. Translating it yields CASSLGTGGNNEQFF.

The chain carries TRBV28 and TRBJ2-2; 8 bases are a match to TRBD2. After removal of 0 bases from V and 6 bases from J, the junction contained 6 bases not matched to a gene. The CDR3 totals 16 residues. From germline, CDR1 is MDHEN and CDR2 SYDVKM. In DNA, the CDR3 is TGTGCCAGCAGTTTATGGGTAGCGGGAAGCGCCGGGGAGCTGTTTTTT. Its translation is CASSLWVAGSAGELFF.

The chain has TRBV19 and TRBJ2-7, with 8 bases fitting TRBD1. The germline CDR1 and CDR2 sequences are LNHDA and SQIVND (reference sequence). The trim removed 3 bases at V and 2 bases at J, leaving 3 bases unmatched. The CDR3 loop spans 14 amino acids. In DNA, the CDR3 is TGTGCCAGTAGTATCAAGACAGGGGCCTACGAGCAGTACTTC. It translates to CASSIKTGAYEQYF.

This clone was seen only a few times. The V gene is TRBV7-9, the J gene TRBJ1-5; tentative D call: TRBD1 (5 bases). The CDR3 consists of 14 residues. Germline V gene lookup returns CDR1 SEHNR and CDR2 FQNEAQ (reference sequence). Trimming cost V 4 bases and J 7 bases, with 14 bases left between them. CDR3 bases: TGTGCCAGCAGCTCATCAGCAGGGAAACAGCCCCAGCATTTT. Translating it yields CASSSSAGKQPQHF. Based on the CDR3 plus reference TRBV7-9 and TRBJ1-5, the full variable domain is DTGVSQNPRHKITKRGQNVTFRCDPISEHNRLYWYRQTLGQGPEFLTYFQNEAQLEKSRLLSDRFSAERPKGSFSTLEIQRTEQGDSAMYLCASSSSAGKQPQHFGDGTRLSIL.

CDR3 loop: CASSRDNTDTQYF. As DNA, the CDR3 is TGTGCCAGCTCCCGGGACAACACAGATACGCAGTATTTT. The V and J genes are TRBV28 and TRBJ2-3; possibly TRBD1 for D (6 bases). CDR3 length: 13 amino acids. The germline gives CDR1 MDHEN, CDR2 SYDVKM. V was clipped by 8 bases and J by 2 bases, with 11 bases between them.

The V and J genes are TRBV6-6 and TRBJ1-3; D remains ambiguous. The CDR3 extends over 16 amino acids. Germline-derived CDR1 and CDR2 are MNHNY and SVGAGI (reference sequence). Between the trimmed V and J ends, which lost 2 bases and 0 bases, there was a span of 11 bases. As DNA, the CDR3 is TGTGCCAGCAGTTACGAACCGGCAAGCTCTGGAAACACCATATATTTT. Amino acids: CASSYEPASSGNTIYF.

This clone was counted only a few times. The chain carries TRBV4-1 and TRBJ1-1, with no clear D. V shed 5 bases and J shed 2 bases, with 9 bases lying between them. The CDR3 covers 13 residues. Germline CDR1 is MGHRA and CDR2 is YSYEKL. The CDR3 nucleotides are TGCGCCAGCAGCTACTCGTTCAACACTGAAGCTTTCTTT. This translates into CASSYSFNTEAFF.

V and J are TRBV5-5 and TRBJ1-6; D not certain. V was cut by 6 bases and J by 9 bases, with 19 bases left in between. This CDR3 comprises 15 residues. From germline, CDR1 is SGHKS and CDR2 YYEKEE (reference sequence). The CDR3 spells CASTPRPGEVSPLHF. The CDR3 nucleotides are TGTGCCAGCACCCCGCGTCCCGGGGAGGTTTCACCCCTCCACTTT. Filled out from reference TRBV5-5 and TRBJ1-6, the complete variable domain reads DAGVTQSPTHLIKTRGQQVTLRCSPISGHKSVSWYQQVLGQGPQFIFQYYEKEERGRGNFPDRFSARQFPNYSSELNVNALLLGDSALYLCASTPRPGEVSPLHFGNGTRLTVT.

The chain employs TRBV7-6 and TRBJ2-2; 7 bases align to TRBD2. V shed 4 bases, J shed 0 bases, and the junction held 2 bases outside the gene matches. The CDR3 sequence is 15 residues long. From germline, CDR1 is SGHVS and CDR2 FNYEAQ. In DNA form, the CDR3 reads TGTGCCAGCAGCTCGGGAGGAGCGAACACCGGGGAGCTGTTTTTT. Residues: CASSSGGANTGELFF.

The chain is built from TRBV6-6 and TRBJ2-7; 7 nucleotides align to TRBD2. Germline CDR1 is MNHNY and CDR2 is SVGAGI (reference sequence). This CDR3 region has 13 residues. The V and J ends lost 6 bases and 3 bases, in that order; junction bases with no gene match: 5. The CDR3 is CASRKREGYEQYF. CDR3 DNA sequence: TGTGCCAGCAGGAAGAGGGAGGGCTACGAGCAGTACTTC.

The J gene is TRBJ2-1, the V gene TRBV19, with D unclear. V was trimmed by 4 bases and J by 0 bases, leaving 10 bases between them. The CDR3 runs to 15 residues. Germline CDR1 and CDR2: LNHDA and SQIVND (reference sequence). CDR3 in amino acids: CASSTFDSSYNEQFF. CDR3 nucleotide sequence: TGTGCCAGTAGTACTTTCGATAGCTCCTACAATGAGCAGTTCTTC.

The chain couples TRBV7-6 to TRBJ2-5, with D perhaps matching TRBD1 or TRBD2 (6 bases each). Trimming removed 5 bases at V and 5 bases at J, with 12 bases between. Germline CDR1 SGHVS, CDR2 FNYEAQ. CDR3 length: 13 residues. CDR3 bases: TGTGCCAGCAGCAGAGGGGGGTCGGAGACCCAGTACTTC. Amino acid sequence: CASSRGGSETQYF. The full variable domain, its missing parts supplied by reference TRBV7-6 and TRBJ2-5, is GAGVSQSPRYKVTKRGQDVALRCDPISGHVSLYWYRQALGQGPEFLTYFNYEAQQDKSGLPNDRFSAERPEGSISTLTIQRTEQRDSAMYRCASSRGGSETQYFGPGTRLLVL.

The rearrangement joins TRBV15 to TRBJ2-1; D is perhaps TRBD2 (6 bases). Trimming removed 5 bases at V and 5 bases at J, with 22 bases between. The CDR3 covers 17 residues. Per the germline V gene, CDR1 is LNHNV and CDR2 is YYDKDF (reference sequence). In DNA form, the CDR3 reads TGTGCCACCAGCCGAACAGGAGGGGTGAGGAATGACAATGAGCAGTTCTTC. It is translated as CATSRTGGVRNDNEQFF. Together with reference TRBV15 and TRBJ2-1, the CDR3 gives the full variable domain: DAMVIQNPRYQVTQFGKPVTLSCSQTLNHNVMYWYQQKSSQAPKLLFHYYDKDFNNEADTPDNFQSRRPNTSFCFLDIRSPGLGDTAMYLCATSRTGGVRNDNEQFFGPGTRLTVL.

The gene calls are TRBV30 and TRBJ2-2; 10 nucleotides match TRBD1. The CDR3 is 16 amino acids. V lost 2 bases, J lost 4 bases, and 7 bases stayed unmatched. Germline V gene data show CDR1 as GTSNPN and CDR2 as SVGIG (reference sequence). The CDR3 loop is CAWSTIDRGLTGELFF. CDR3 nucleotides: TGTGCCTGGAGTACCATCGACAGGGGGCTCACCGGGGAGCTGTTTTTT.

V gene TRBV14 combines with J gene TRBJ2-5; D might be TRBD1 (6 bases). V was shortened by 1 base and J by 1 base, with 7 bases between the two germline ends. CDR3 length: 14 residues. Germline V gene lookup returns CDR1 SGHDN and CDR2 FVKESK. This CDR3 is CASSQGGLQETQYF. The CDR3, as DNA: TGTGCCAGCAGCCAAGGGGGGCTCCAAGAGACCCAGTACTTC.

The genes are TRBV4-3 and TRBJ1-2; the D gene is possibly TRBD1 (5 bases). Looked up from germline, CDR1 is LGHNA and CDR2 is YSLEER. This CDR3 is 14 amino acids long. The V gene lost 3 bases and the J gene lost 3 bases, with 11 bases spanning the gap. The CDR3 region is CASSHLAGDYGYTF. The CDR3 nucleotides read TGCGCCAGCAGCCATCTAGCGGGGGACTATGGCTACACCTTC.

The chain has TRBV5-1 and TRBJ2-7; 9 bases map to TRBD1. Losses at the gene ends were 1 base for V and 5 bases for J; bases not matched to a gene: 4. The germline V gene encodes CDR1 SGHRS and CDR2 YFSETQ. This CDR3 comprises 14 residues. CDR3 DNA: TGCGCCAGCAGCTTGCGGACAGGGGCAGACGAGCAGTACTTC. Protein sequence: CASSLRTGADEQYF. Drawing the rest from reference TRBV5-1 and TRBJ2-7, the complete variable domain is KAGVTQTPRYLIKTRGQQVTLSCSPISGHRSVSWYQQTPGQGLQFLFEYFSETQRNKGNFPGRFSGRQFSNSRSEMNVSTLELGDSALYLCASSLRTGADEQYFGPGTRLTVT.

This clone has only a few counts. The V call is TRBV5-1, the J call TRBJ2-7; 10 nucleotides line up with TRBD1. Germline trimming cut 3 bases from V and 4 bases from J; bases unmatched to any gene: 10. The CDR3 is 16 amino acids. Per the germline V gene, CDR1 is SGHRS and CDR2 is YFSETQ. CDR3 residues: CASSYSRQGAWYEQYF. For the CDR3, the DNA is TGCGCCAGCAGCTACTCCAGACAGGGGGCTTGGTACGAGCAGTACTTC.

The J gene is TRBJ1-5, the V gene TRBV30, with 8 bases identical to TRBD1. The ends lost 5 bases at V and 5 bases at J; junction bases unmatched: 5. From germline, CDR1 is GTSNPN and CDR2 SVGIG (reference sequence). The CDR3 is made up of 13 amino acids. The CDR3 reads CAWGQGRDQPQHF. DNA for the CDR3: TGTGCCTGGGGACAGGGTAGAGATCAGCCCCAGCATTTT. Complete variable domain (other parts from reference TRBV30 and TRBJ1-5): SQTIHQWPATLVQPVGSPLSLECTVEGTSNPNLYWYRQAAGRGLQLLFYSVGIGQISSEVPQNLSASRPQDRQFILSSKKLLLSDSGFYLCAWGQGRDQPQHFGDGTRLSIL.

The genes are TRBV2 and TRBJ2-7, with a tentative D call TRBD2 (6 bases). The V gene lost 3 bases and the J gene lost 7 bases, with 16 bases spanning the gap. The CDR3 contains 14 residues. In germline, CDR1 is SNHLY, CDR2 FYNNEI. This CDR3 reads CASSDTYRAGEQYF. The CDR3 nucleotides are TGTGCCAGCAGTGACACATACCGGGCGGGGGAGCAGTACTTC.

This chain joins TRBV5-1 and TRBJ2-7, with 7 bases fitting TRBD2. The CDR3 totals 15 residues. Germline-derived CDR1 and CDR2 are SGHRS and YFSETQ. V lost 3 bases, J lost 0 bases, and 6 bases stayed unmatched. CDR3: CASSSDSGLSYEQYF. CDR3 sequence (DNA): TGCGCCAGCAGCTCCGATAGCGGGCTCTCCTACGAGCAGTACTTC.

The chain couples TRBV6-5 to TRBJ2-7, with D hard to call. V lost 2 bases, J lost 1 base, and 6 bases lay in between. The CDR3 totals 13 residues. The V gene's germline CDR1 is MNHEY and CDR2 SVGAGI. CDR3 bases: TGTGCCAGCAGTTACAGGTTTTCCTACGAGCAGTACTTC. It translates to CASSYRFSYEQYF.